The clone carrying this TCR beta chain was observed at least ten times. This sample was taken from a study of blood T cell repertoires in COVID-19. Deletions cut 5 bases from V and 0 bases from J, with 16 bases between. Germline CDR1 PRHDT, CDR2 FYEKMQ (reference sequence). This CDR3 has 17 residues. In the authors' methods: Amplification from reference gene primers served as the basis for estimated nucleated cell counts. TCRdb's copy holds only in-frame clones and misses some; the assay was immunoSEQ multiplex PCR. From that table come the V and J calls and clone size; the DNA was used to work out D and trimming. The sample has 120,000 or so clones, around four fifths seen once.

V usage is TRBV13 and J usage is TRBJ2-2; no clear D. Sequencing used peripheral blood. The clonotype comes from a human donor in a cohort sampled during active COVID-19. CDR3 DNA: TGTGCCAGCAGCCGCCCCCTTGCGCTCGCGAACACCGGGGAGCTGTTTTTT. Translating it yields CASSRPLALANTGELFF.